This T cell receptor (beta chain) stems from a study of blood T cell repertoires in COVID-19. This CDR3 contains 16 residues. Germline V gene data show CDR1 as MDHEN and CDR2 as SYDVKM. The V gene lost 6 bases and the J gene lost 6 bases, with 21 bases spanning the gap. Generated by immunoSEQ multiplex PCR, the TCRdb table keeps only in-frame clones and is missing some. The table lists fewer than 300,000 clones, just over 85% of them singletons, with under 14% in the top ten. The source is a man in his fifties with COVID-19, enrolled during active disease. The chain recombines TRBV28 with TRBJ1-5; D remains unclear. Sequencing was carried out using peripheral blood. The CDR3 sequence: CASSPSKRVVGQPQHF. Written as DNA, the CDR3 is TGTGCCAGCAGCCCCAGTAAGCGAGTTGTGGGTCAGCCCCAGCATTTT. The complete variable domain, with remaining parts taken from reference TRBV28 and TRBJ1-5, reads DVKVTQSSRYLVKRTGEKVFLECVQDMDHENMFWYRQDPGLGLRLIYFSYDVKMKEKGDIPEGYSVSREKKERFSLILESASTNQTSMYLCASSPSKRVVGQPQHFGDGTRLSIL.